Included here is one T cell receptor (beta chain) sequence, with context. This sample is part of a study of graft-versus-host responses after intestinal transplantation. Study background: All recipients were given anti-thymocyte globulin induction, and tacrolimus and steroids were then administered for around three years.

Measured with immunoSEQ multiplex PCR; TCRdb has only the in-frame clones, and not every one. The sample lists tens of thousands of clones, under 95% occurring once. The CDR3 is made up of 16 amino acids. V was pared by 2 bases and J by 7 bases, with 5 bases of the junction left unmatched. The V gene's germline CDR1 is SGHNT and CDR2 YYREEE (reference sequence). The chain recombines TRBV5-4 with TRBJ2-2; 13 bases are shared with TRBD2. This TCR derives from a human patient who received an intestinal transplant, so some T cells may come from the graft donor. This specimen consisted of PBMCs, obtained almost 120 days after intestinal transplantation. The CDR3 here is CASSFRTSGSSGELFF. For the CDR3, the DNA is TGTGCCAGCAGCTTCCGGACTAGCGGGAGCAGCGGGGAGCTGTTTTTT.